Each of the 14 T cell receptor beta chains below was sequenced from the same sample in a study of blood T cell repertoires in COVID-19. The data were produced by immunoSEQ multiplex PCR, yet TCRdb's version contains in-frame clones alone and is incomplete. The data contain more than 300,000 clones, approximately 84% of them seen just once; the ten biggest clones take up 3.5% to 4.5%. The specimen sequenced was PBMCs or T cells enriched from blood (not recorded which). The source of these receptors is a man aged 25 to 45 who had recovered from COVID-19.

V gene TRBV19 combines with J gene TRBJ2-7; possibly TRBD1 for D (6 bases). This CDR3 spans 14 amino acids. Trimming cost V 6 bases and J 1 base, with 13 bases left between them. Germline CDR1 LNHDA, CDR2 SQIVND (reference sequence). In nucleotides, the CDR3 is TGTGCCAGTAGCCTGGGACACTTGTCCTACGAGCAGTACTTC. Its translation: CASSLGHLSYEQYF.

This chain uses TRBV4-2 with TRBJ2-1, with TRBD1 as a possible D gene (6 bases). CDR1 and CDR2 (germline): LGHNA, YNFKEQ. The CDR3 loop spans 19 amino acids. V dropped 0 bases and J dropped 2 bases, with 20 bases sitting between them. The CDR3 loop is CASSQETILGQGPYNEQFF. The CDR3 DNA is TGTGCCAGCAGCCAAGAAACCATTCTGGGACAAGGCCCCTACAATGAGCAGTTCTTC.

The CDR3 DNA sequence: TGTGCCAGCGGGAGACAGGGAAACACTGAAGCTTTCTTT. It encodes CASGRQGNTEAFF. The rearrangement links TRBV7-2 to TRBJ1-1; TRBD1 matches at 7 bases. Germline V gene data show CDR1 as SGHTA and CDR2 as FQGNSA. With V trimmed by 8 bases and J by 2 bases, 5 bases remained unmatched. The CDR3 is 13 amino acids.

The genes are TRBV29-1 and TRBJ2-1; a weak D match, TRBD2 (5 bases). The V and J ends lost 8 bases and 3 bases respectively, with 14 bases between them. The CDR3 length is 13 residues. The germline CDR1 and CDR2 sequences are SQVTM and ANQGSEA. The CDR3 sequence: CSHHTGFYNEQFF. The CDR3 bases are TGCAGCCATCACACGGGGTTCTACAATGAGCAGTTCTTC.

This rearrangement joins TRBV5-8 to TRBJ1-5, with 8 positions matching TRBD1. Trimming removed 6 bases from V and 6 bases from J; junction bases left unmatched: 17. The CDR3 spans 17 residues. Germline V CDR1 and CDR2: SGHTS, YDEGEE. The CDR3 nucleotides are TGTGCCAGCAACAATCACAGGGGGGGAAAGGGATTTCAGCCCCAGCATTTT. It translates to CASNNHRGGKGFQPQHF.

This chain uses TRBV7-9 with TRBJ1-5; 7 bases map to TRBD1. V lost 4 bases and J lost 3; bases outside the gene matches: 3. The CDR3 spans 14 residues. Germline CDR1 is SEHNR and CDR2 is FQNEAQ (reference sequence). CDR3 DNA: TGTGCCAGCAGCTCGGACAGGCTCAATCAGCCCCAGCATTTT. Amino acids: CASSSDRLNQPQHF.

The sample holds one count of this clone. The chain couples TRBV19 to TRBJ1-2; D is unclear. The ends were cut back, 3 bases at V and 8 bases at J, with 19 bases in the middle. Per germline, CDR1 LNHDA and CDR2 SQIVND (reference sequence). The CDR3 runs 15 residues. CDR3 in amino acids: CASSISPGPTGGYTF. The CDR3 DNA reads TGTGCCAGTAGTATCTCGCCGGGCCCAACGGGGGGCTACACCTTC.

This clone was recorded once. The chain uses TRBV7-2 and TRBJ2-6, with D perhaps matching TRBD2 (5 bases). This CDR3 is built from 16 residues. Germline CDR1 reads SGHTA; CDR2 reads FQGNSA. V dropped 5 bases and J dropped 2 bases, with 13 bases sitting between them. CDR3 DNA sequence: TGTGCCAGCAGCCTTGGTCCGGGAACTGGGGCCAACGTCCTGACTTTC. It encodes CASSLGPGTGANVLTF. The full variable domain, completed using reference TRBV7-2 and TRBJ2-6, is GAGVSQSPSNKVTEKGKDVELRCDPISGHTALYWYRQSLGQGLEFLIYFQGNSAPDKSGLPSDRFSAERTGGSVSTLTIQRTQQEDSAVYLCASSLGPGTGANVLTFGAGSRLTVL.

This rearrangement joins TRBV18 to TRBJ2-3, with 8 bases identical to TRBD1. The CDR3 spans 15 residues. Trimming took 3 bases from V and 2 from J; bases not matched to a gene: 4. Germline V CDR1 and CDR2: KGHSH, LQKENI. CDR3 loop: CASSPPDRATDTQYF. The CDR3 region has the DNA TGTGCCAGCTCACCCCCGGACAGGGCCACAGATACGCAGTATTTT.

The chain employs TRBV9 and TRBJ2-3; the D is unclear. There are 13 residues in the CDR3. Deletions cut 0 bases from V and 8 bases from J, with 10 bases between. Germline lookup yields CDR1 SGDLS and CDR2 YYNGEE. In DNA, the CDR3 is TGTGCCAGCAGCGTAGAAGGTACGGGTACGCAGTATTTT. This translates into CASSVEGTGTQYF.

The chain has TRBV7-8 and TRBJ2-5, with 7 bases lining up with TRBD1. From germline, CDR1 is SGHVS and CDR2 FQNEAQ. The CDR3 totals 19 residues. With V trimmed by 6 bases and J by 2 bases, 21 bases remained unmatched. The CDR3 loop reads CASRLPPADRAQLQETQYF. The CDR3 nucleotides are TGTGCCAGCAGGTTGCCCCCCGCCGACAGGGCACAGCTACAAGAGACCCAGTACTTC.

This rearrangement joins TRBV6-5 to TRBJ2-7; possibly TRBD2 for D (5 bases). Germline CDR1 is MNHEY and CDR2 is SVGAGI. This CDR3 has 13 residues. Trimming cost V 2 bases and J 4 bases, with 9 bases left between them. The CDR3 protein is CASSYASRYEQYF. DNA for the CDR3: TGTGCCAGCAGTTACGCTAGCCGGTACGAGCAGTACTTC.

This chain's CDR3 is CASSNGGANYGYTF. The DNA of the CDR3 is TGTGCCAGCAGCAATGGGGGGGCTAACTATGGCTACACCTTC. The rearrangement joins TRBV27 to TRBJ1-2; D perhaps matches TRBD1 (5 bases). The CDR3 is 14 amino acids. V lost 6 bases and J lost 0, with 11 bases in between. The germline gives CDR1 MNHEY, CDR2 SMNVEV (reference sequence).

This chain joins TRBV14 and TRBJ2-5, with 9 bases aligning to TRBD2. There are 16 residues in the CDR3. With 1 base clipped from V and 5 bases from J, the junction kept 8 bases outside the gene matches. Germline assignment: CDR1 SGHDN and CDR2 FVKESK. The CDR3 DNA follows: TGTGCCAGCAGCCAAGGGGGCCTAGCGGGGAGGGAGACCCAGTACTTC. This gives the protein CASSQGGLAGRETQYF.